Only a few counts were recorded for the clone carrying this T cell receptor beta chain. This CDR3 is built from 15 residues. CDR1 and CDR2 (germline): SGHAT, FQNNGV. Trimming left V 6 bases short and J 0 bases short, with 14 bases between. The data originate from a study of T-cell memory formation after mild COVID-19. TCRdb re-called the 5' RACE reads with MiXCR, one entry per CDR3 protein. The sample carries around 340,000 distinct CDR3 sequences, roughly 13% recorded once. This receptor was taken from a young man who had mild COVID-19 (a few samples of this study predate the infection). Cell type and time point are not known. Sequenced: PBMCs or a T cell subset sorted from them (not recorded which). The chain is built from TRBV11-2 and TRBJ2-5; D perhaps matches TRBD1 (5 bases). Written as DNA, the CDR3 is TGTGCCAGCAGAAGGATTCAGACAGACCAAGAGACCCAGTACTTC. Residues: CASRRIQTDQETQYF.